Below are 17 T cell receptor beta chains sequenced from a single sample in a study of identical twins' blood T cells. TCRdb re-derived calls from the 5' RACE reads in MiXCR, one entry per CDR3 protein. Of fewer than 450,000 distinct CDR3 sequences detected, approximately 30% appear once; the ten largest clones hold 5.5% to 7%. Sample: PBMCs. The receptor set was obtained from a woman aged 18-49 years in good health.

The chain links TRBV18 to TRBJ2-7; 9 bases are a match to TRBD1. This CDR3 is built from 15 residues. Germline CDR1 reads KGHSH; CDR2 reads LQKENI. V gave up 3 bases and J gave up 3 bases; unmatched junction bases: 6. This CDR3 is CASSPQETGGYEQYF. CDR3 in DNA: TGTGCCAGCTCACCGCAAGAGACAGGGGGCTACGAGCAGTACTTC.

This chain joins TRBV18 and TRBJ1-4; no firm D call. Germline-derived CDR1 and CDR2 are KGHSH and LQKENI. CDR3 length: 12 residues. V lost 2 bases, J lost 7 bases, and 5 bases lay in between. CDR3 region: CASSPGTEKLFF. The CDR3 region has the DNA TGTGCCAGCTCACCAGGCACTGAAAAACTGTTTTTT.

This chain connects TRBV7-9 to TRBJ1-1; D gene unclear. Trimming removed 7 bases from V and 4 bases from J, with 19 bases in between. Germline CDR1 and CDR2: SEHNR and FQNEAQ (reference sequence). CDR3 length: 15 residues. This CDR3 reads CASILGRVAFTEAFF. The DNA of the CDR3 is TGTGCCAGCATCCTTGGGAGGGTAGCATTCACTGAAGCTTTCTTT.

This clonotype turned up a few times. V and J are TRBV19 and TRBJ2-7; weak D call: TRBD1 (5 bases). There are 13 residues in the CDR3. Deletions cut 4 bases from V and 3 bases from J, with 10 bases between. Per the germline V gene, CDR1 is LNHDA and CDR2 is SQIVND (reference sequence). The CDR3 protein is CASSRDRFYEQYF. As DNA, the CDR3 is TGTGCCAGTAGTAGAGACAGATTCTACGAGCAGTACTTC.

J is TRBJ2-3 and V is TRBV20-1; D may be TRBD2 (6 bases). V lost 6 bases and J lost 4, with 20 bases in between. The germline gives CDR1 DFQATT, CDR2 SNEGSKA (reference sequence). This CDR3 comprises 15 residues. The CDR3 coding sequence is TGCAGTGCCCGACACGACTCTAAGCGGGCAGATACGCAGTATTTT. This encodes CSARHDSKRADTQYF.

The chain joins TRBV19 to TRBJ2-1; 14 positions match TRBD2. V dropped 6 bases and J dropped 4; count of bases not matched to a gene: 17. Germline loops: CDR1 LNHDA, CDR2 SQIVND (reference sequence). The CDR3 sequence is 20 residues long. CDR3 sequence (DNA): TGTGCCAGTAGGAGACTAGCGGGAGGGGAAGCCTCGAACCAATACAATGAGCAGTTCTTC. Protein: CASRRLAGGEASNQYNEQFF. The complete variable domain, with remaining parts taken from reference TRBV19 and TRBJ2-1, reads DGGITQSPKYLFRKEGQNVTLSCEQNLNHDAMYWYRQDPGQGLRLIYYSQIVNDFQKGDIAEGYSVSREKKESFPLTVTSAQKNPTAFYLCASRRLAGGEASNQYNEQFFGPGTRLTVL.

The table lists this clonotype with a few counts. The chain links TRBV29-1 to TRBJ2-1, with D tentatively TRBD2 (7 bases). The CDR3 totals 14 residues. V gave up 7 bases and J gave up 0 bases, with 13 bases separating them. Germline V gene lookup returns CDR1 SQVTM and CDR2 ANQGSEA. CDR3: CSGGGTISYNEQFF. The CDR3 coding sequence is TGCAGCGGGGGAGGGACAATCTCCTACAATGAGCAGTTCTTC.

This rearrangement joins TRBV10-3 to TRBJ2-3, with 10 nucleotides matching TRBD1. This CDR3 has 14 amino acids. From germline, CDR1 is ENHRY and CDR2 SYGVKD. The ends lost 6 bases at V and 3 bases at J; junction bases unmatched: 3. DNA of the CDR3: TGTGCCATCAGCCGGGACAGGGGAACAGATACGCAGTATTTT. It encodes CAISRDRGTDTQYF.

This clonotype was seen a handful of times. The CDR3 here is CSARRTGNTGELFF. CDR3 nucleotide sequence: TGCAGTGCTAGAAGGACAGGGAACACCGGGGAGCTGTTTTTT. The chain employs TRBV20-1 and TRBJ2-2, with 7 bases that match TRBD1. The CDR3 is 14 amino acids. CDR1 and CDR2 from the germline V gene are DFQATT and SNEGSKA (reference sequence). The V segment lost 2 bases and the J segment 1 base; nucleotides outside the gene matches: 1.

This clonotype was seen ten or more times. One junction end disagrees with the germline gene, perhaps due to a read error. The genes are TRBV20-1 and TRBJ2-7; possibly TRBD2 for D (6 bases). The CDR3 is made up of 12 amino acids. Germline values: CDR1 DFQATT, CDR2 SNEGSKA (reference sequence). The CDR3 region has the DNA TGCAGTGCTACTCGGGACTCCCACGAGCAGTACTTC. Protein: CSATRDSHEQYF.

The CDR3 region has the DNA TGCAGTGCTGCCCAGGGGCATGGTGGAAACACCATATATTTT. It codes for CSAAQGHGGNTIYF. The chain carries TRBV20-1 and TRBJ1-3, with D possibly matching TRBD1 (6 bases). Germline V gene lookup returns CDR1 DFQATT and CDR2 SNEGSKA (reference sequence). This CDR3 comprises 14 residues. Trimming removed 5 bases from V and 3 bases from J, with 14 bases in between.

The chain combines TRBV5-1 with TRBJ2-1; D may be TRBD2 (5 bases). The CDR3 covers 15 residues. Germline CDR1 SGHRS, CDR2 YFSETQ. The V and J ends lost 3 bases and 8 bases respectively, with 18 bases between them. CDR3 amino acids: CASSYTGIRVDEQFF. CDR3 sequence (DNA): TGCGCCAGCAGCTACACCGGGATTAGGGTCGATGAGCAGTTCTTC.

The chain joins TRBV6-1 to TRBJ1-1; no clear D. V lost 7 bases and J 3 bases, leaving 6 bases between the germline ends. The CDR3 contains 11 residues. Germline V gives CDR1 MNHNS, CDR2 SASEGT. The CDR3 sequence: CASILHTEAFF. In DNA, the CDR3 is TGTGCCAGCATTCTTCACACTGAAGCTTTCTTT.

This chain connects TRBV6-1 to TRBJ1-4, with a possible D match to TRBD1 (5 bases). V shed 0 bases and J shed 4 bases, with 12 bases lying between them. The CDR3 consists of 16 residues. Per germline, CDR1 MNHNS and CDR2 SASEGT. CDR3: CASSEARGTLNEKLFF. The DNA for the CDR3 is TGTGCCAGCAGTGAAGCGCGGGGGACTCTTAATGAAAAACTGTTTTTT.

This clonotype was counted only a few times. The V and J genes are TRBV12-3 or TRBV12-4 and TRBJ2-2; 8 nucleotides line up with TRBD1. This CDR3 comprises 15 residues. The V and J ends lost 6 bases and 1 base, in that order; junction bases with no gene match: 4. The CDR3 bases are TGTGCCAGCAGCCCCAGGGGGCTGAACACCGGGGAGCTGTTTTTT. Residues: CASSPRGLNTGELFF.

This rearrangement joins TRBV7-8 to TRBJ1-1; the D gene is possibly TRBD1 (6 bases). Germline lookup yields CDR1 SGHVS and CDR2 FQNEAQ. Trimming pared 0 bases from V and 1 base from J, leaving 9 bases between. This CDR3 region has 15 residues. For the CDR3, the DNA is TGTGCCAGCAGCTTAGCCTGGGGACAGAACACTGAAGCTTTCTTT. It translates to CASSLAWGQNTEAFF.

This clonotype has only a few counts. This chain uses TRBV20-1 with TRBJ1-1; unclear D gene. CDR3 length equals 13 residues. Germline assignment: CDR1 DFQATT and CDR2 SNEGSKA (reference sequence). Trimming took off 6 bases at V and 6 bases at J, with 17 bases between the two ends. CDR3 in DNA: TGCAGTGCGCGACCACTCACAAGCTCTGAAGCTTTCTTT. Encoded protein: CSARPLTSSEAFF.